The present TCR beta chain was sequenced within a study of T cell responses to AZD1222 COVID-19 vaccine. Trimming removed 4 bases from V and 4 bases from J; junction bases left unmatched: 3. The CDR3 has 14 residues. CDR1 and CDR2 from the germline V gene are GTSNPN and SVGIG (reference sequence). Study-level points and caveats: CD4 TCRs linked to vaccination spanned spike, dominating at 160-218 and 743-854.

There are a few counts of this clone. Its matching antigen is unknown. Repertoires were generated with immunoSEQ multiplex PCR, while TCRdb's copy carries only in-frame clones and drops some. Counted here are about 110,000 clones, approximately 89% occurring once; the ten biggest clones make up about 3%. Specimen: peripheral blood, collected on day 0 of MenACWY control vaccination. The receptor was derived from an adult in good health. The J gene is TRBJ2-3, the V gene TRBV30; TRBD2 agrees at 12 bases. This CDR3 reads CAWKTSGGSDTQYF. As DNA, the CDR3 is TGTGCCTGGAAAACTAGCGGGGGGTCAGATACGCAGTATTTT.